A selection of T cell receptor beta chains follows, all from one sample in a study of regulatory T cells in long-lasting Graves disease. One entry per CDR3 protein results from TCRdb running MiXCR on the multiplex PCR reads. The data show roughly 350,000 distinct CDR3 sequences, with roughly a sixth seen just once and 30% held by the top ten. This same sample was also taken into another study, of T cells in Graves' hyperthyroidism and ophthalmopathy.

The sequences come from peripheral blood mononuclear cells (PBMCs), collected at new diagnosis, from a patient treated with antithyroid drugs. The receptors here all came from a man aged 40-55 years with Graves disease. CDR3s leave out the opening cysteine and the closing phenylalanine or tryptophan. Part of the rows lack a size; the others show once, few, many or a class for expanded clones.

j_gene	len	v_gene	abundance	CDR3aa
TRBJ1-1	11	TRBV20-1	many	SARTGGWTEAF
TRBJ2-5	12	TRBV2	.	ASRAGQAQETQY
TRBJ2-5	14	TRBV7-9	many	ASSPWGQGARETQY
TRBJ1-6	16	TRBV4-2	.	ASSQDGQARDYNSPLH
TRBJ2-7	13	TRBV18	.	ASSPGLAGNYEQY
TRBJ2-1	17	TRBV25-1	.	ASSYRGQESGGRYNEQF
TRBJ1-1	16	TRBV6-2/TRBV6-3	few	ASSYPRFMDSLNTEAF
TRBJ2-6	13	TRBV11-2	many	ASSLFRAGANVLT
TRBJ2-1	14	TRBV7-9	many	ASSPLAGTSYNEQF
TRBJ1-4	15	TRBV14	.	ASSPGQGSGTNEKLF
TRBJ1-4	12	TRBV7-2	many	ASSLVHPPEKLF
TRBJ1-4	12	TRBV12-3/TRBV12-4	many	ALDQGVPNEKLF
TRBJ2-1	12	TRBV5-1	.	ASRRLDFNNEQF
TRBJ2-2	9	TRBV5-5	many	ASTMTGELF
TRBJ2-1	11	TRBV27	.	ASTTLGDNEQF
TRBJ2-1	14	TRBV27	many	ASSGRTGGFTNEQF
TRBJ2-7	12	TRBV6-2/TRBV6-3	many	AMSRDDLSYEQY
TRBJ2-7	12	TRBV20-1	once	SANSAGGSYEQY
TRBJ2-3	13	TRBV5-1	.	ASSLEISSTDTQY
TRBJ2-1	11	TRBV6-1	many	ASSQQGASEQF
TRBJ1-3	12	TRBV2	many	ASSDVSSGNTIY
TRBJ2-2	13	TRBV19	few	ASSIAGAPAGELF
TRBJ1-2	12	TRBV5-1	.	ASSWGENNYGYT
TRBJ2-3	11	TRBV7-9	few	ASSLAARNTQY
TRBJ2-3	13	TRBV9	few	ASTPRAARTDTQY
TRBJ2-1	9	TRBV5-1	many	ASSLAGGQF
TRBJ1-1	13	TRBV7-3	.	ASSLNHAGHTEAF
TRBJ1-4	13	TRBV12-3/TRBV12-4	few	ASSPGTTTNEKLF
TRBJ2-3	10	TRBV5-1	many	ASSFEGDTQY
TRBJ2-7	11	TRBV20-1	.	SARDSSFYEQY
TRBJ1-1	14	TRBV5-1	many	ASSLRRAHGSTEAF
TRBJ1-1	14	TRBV30	many	AWSVLSVQGSTEAF
TRBJ1-6	11	TRBV20-1	many	SASWGTNSPLH
.	12	TRBV6-2/TRBV6-3	.	AREQGENQETQY
TRBJ2-5	14	TRBV6-5	.	ASSYWSGGRQETQY
TRBJ1-5	12	TRBV5-6	.	ASSLIFGDQPQH
TRBJ1-5	12	TRBV19	few	ASSMPANNQPQH
TRBJ1-4	14	TRBV4-3	few	ASSHERGQMNEKLF
TRBJ2-3	12	TRBV20-1	few	SASQRGGRDTQY
TRBJ2-7	11	TRBV7-2	many	ASSLVVDYEQY
TRBJ1-3	14	TRBV11-2	many	ASSLVTGRSGNTIY
TRBJ2-7	13	TRBV18	many	ASSPWAGGSYEQY
TRBJ2-7	9	TRBV10-3	few	AISGWGEQY
TRBJ2-7	13	TRBV4-2	.	ASSSRTGYTYEQY
TRBJ1-5	16	TRBV6-5	many	ASSYGLTGGRVDQPQH
TRBJ2-3	16	TRBV18	few	TSSPLMTSGASTDTQY
TRBJ1-1	13	TRBV4-1	many	ASSQQDRLNTEAF
TRBJ1-3	11	TRBV7-2	many	ASSFRSGNTIY
TRBJ2-7	13	TRBV10-3	.	AISESNPNPSEQY
TRBJ1-4	11	TRBV4-1	.	ASSRTGAEKLF
TRBJ2-1	13	TRBV11-1	many	ASSFGGGGRNEQF
TRBJ2-5	10	TRBV7-9	many	ASSSVAETQY